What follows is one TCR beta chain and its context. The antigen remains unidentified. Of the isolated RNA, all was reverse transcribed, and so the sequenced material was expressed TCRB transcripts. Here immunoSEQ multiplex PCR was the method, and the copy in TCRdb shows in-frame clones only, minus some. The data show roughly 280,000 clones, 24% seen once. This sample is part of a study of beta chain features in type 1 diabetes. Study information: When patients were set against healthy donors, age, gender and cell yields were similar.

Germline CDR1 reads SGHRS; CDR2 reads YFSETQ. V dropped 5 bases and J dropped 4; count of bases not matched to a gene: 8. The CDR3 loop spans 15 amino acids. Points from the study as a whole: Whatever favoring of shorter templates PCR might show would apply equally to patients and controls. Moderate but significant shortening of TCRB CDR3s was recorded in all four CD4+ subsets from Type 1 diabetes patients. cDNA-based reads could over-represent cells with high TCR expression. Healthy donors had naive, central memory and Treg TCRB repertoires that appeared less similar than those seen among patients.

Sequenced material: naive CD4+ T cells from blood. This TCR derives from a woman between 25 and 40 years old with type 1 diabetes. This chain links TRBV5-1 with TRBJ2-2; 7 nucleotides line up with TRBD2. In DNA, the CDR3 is TGCGCCAGCAGGCAGGCTAGCGGCCCCACCGGGGAGCTGTTTTTT. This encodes CASRQASGPTGELFF.